This TCR beta chain comes out of a study of T cell responses to AZD1222 COVID-19 vaccine (dated by TCRdb to about 2021). Context from the whole study: A total of 230 to 250 trial participants underwent TCR sequencing, of whom approximately 200 had received two doses of AZD1222 and 26 had received two doses of the MenACWY control vaccine. Enrollment into the trials was organized by age into subgroups of 18-55, 56-69 and 70-plus years, and those subgroups contained roughly 140, 27 and 60 TCR-sequenced participants, respectively. Study-level results and caveats: Participants were mostly white British and included more females than males, and it was suggested by the authors that clonal diversity may have been underestimated. No day 14 peak-response samples were available, so repertoires were characterized only after the peak T cell response. Epitopes outside the regions mutated in the B.1.351 and B.1.1.7 variants were reportedly recognized by nearly half of the unique spike-specific TCRs. The 56-69-year group was small, and its depth increase did not reach significance, likely because of low power. Conclusions about previously exposed vaccinees are limited because only a handful of AZD1222 recipients were SARS-CoV-2 seropositive at baseline. Spike-specific TCR breadth and depth rose significantly after two AZD1222 doses compared with day 0 and with MenACWY recipients. CD4 TCRs associated with the vaccine covered the entire spike protein, and the dominant responses were in regions 160-218 and 743-854.

On this clone: Its antigen specificity is not known. No base-level quality is on record; no much larger clone is a single base apart.

The CDR3 regions of human TCRbeta chains were analyzed by immunosequencing. In the original analysis: Repertoire TCRs were checked for matches against a reference library of SARS-CoV-2-specific TCRs that had been generated using the MIRA antigen-specificity platform. Breadth was defined as the fraction of unique TCRs that were SARS-CoV-2-associated, and depth was defined as the fraction of total T cells that were SARS-CoV-2-associated. Using the MIRA data, each spike-specific TCR was mapped to the spike region that the TCR reacts to and placed in a CD4 or CD8 class. Log10-transformed breadth and depth values were compared by one-way ANOVA with Sidak's multiple comparisons tests. TCRdb holds this immuneACCESS table with in-frame rearrangements only. Some clones are missing; in checked studies, unresolved V genes explain under half, and the rest has no known cause. For V, J and clone size, that table is used; D and trimming come from the DNA. The sample table records 130,000 to 150,000 clones; 88% of these occur just once. The ten largest clones add up to 5.4% of the sample.

From the germline V gene, CDR1 is SGHTA and CDR2 is FQGNSA. V has 5 bases trimmed and J has 2 bases trimmed; junction bases matching no gene number 4. Taken from cysteine to phenylalanine, the CDR3 has 16 residues. Left in the record is the CDR3 DNA by itself, 48 bases read in frame from the first base. The time point label of this sample denotes: about 28 days (+/-7) after the second vaccine dose. According to the study, the label for this sample's treatment or condition signals: meningococcal conjugate vaccine given as trial control. Vaccinee samples were obtained from the UK trials COV001 and COV002, which included a single-blind randomized controlled phase 2/3 trial of AZD1222 (ChAdOx1 nCoV-19) in healthy adults. For TCRbeta chain sequencing, PBMC samples from trial participants were taken at day 0 and at day 28 after the second dose.

The sequence links TRBV7-2 to TRBJ2-3; 13 bases in between match TRBD2. The TCR was taken from an adult who received the MenACWY meningococcal vaccine as a control. The input for sequencing was peripheral blood, taken 28 days after the second dose of the MenACWY control vaccine. CDR3 protein: CASSPGLAGPTDTQYF. The DNA reads TGTGCCAGCAGCCCGGGACTAGCGGGACCCACAGATACGCAGTATTTT.